Below are 29 T cell receptor beta chains sequenced from a single sample in a study of CD8+CD57+ T cells in acquired aplastic anemia (dated by TCRdb to between 2018 and 2020). The run used an Illumina HiSeq 2000. TCR beta VDJ combination and CDR3 sequence profiling used genomic DNA as the template. TCRdb passed the public sequencing reads through fastp at Q25 and MiXCR, retaining productive beta sequences. Each CDR3 protein gets just one entry, which takes the most common genes and DNA from the rows behind it. The sample table lists approximately 170,000 distinct CDR3 sequences, under 75% of them with a count of one. Jointly, the top ten make up over 40% of the sample. The sequencing sample was made of sorted CD4+, CD8+, or CD8+CD57+ T cells (not recorded which) from PBMCs. All receptors derive from a human donor in good health.

Concerning this clonotype: Being one base from a much bigger clone, this may be a read error. The rearrangement uses TRBV7-6 and TRBJ1-1; D is uncertain. V was cut by 4 bases and J by 3 bases, with 9 bases left in between. The germline V gene encodes CDR1 SGHVS and CDR2 FNYEAQ. The CDR3 runs 13 residues. CDR3 in amino acids: CASSSRLDTEAFF. The CDR3 DNA follows: TGTGCCAGCAGCTCCCGATTAGACACTGAAGCTTTCTTT.

Here the CDR3 DNA reads TGTGCCACCAGTGACGACAGGGACGGCTACACCTTC. This translates into CATSDDRDGYTF. The chain has TRBV24-1 and TRBJ1-2; TRBD1 matches at 7 bases. V was pared by 4 bases and J by 8 bases, with 3 bases of the junction left unmatched. The CDR3 is 12 amino acids. Per germline, CDR1 KGHDR and CDR2 SFDVKD.

The chain combines TRBV10-3 with TRBJ1-1, with D perhaps TRBD1 (5 bases). The CDR3 is made up of 15 amino acids. Germline values: CDR1 ENHRY, CDR2 SYGVKD. Deletions cut 6 bases from V and 1 base from J, with 15 bases between. The CDR3: CAISASAGTNTEAFF. The CDR3 bases are TGTGCCATCAGCGCAAGCGCCGGGACGAACACTGAAGCTTTCTTT.

V gene TRBV15 combines with J gene TRBJ2-5; TRBD2 agrees at 12 bases. The germline V gene encodes CDR1 LNHNV and CDR2 YYDKDF (reference sequence). The CDR3 runs to 14 residues. Trimming removed 5 bases from V and 5 bases from J; junction bases left unmatched: 3. The CDR3 spells CATSLAGGVETQYF. DNA of the CDR3: TGTGCCACCAGCCTAGCGGGAGGGGTGGAGACCCAGTACTTC.

This clonotype has at least ten counts. The gene calls are TRBV5-1 and TRBJ2-5, with D possibly called TRBD1 or TRBD2 (5 bases each). CDR1 SGHRS and CDR2 YFSETQ come from the germline V gene. Between the trimmed V and J ends, which lost 0 bases and 0 bases, there was a span of 9 bases. The CDR3 contains 15 residues. CDR3 bases: TGCGCCAGCAGCTTGGTCGGGGCAGACCAAGAGACCCAGTACTTC. The encoded protein is CASSLVGADQETQYF.

This clonotype was picked up many times. V is TRBV5-6 and J is TRBJ1-4; D might be TRBD1 (5 bases). V shed 0 bases and J shed 8 bases, with 8 bases lying between them. Per germline, CDR1 SGHDT and CDR2 YYEEEE. CDR3 length: 13 amino acids. CDR3 sequence: CASSLVQGEKLFF. In DNA form, the CDR3 reads TGTGCCAGCAGCTTGGTCCAGGGCGAAAAACTGTTTTTT.

This clonotype was counted at least ten times. In nucleotides, the CDR3 is TGTGCCAGCAGTTACCAGGGGGAGTCTGGGGCCAACGTCCTGACTTTC. It yields the protein CASSYQGESGANVLTF. The V call is TRBV6-5, the J call TRBJ2-6, with TRBD1 matching over 7 bases. This CDR3 region has 16 residues. Germline V gives CDR1 MNHEY, CDR2 SVGAGI. With 2 bases clipped from V and 1 base from J, the junction kept 2 bases outside the gene matches.

In its sample, this clonotype was seen a few times. As DNA, the CDR3 is TGCAGCGTTGAAGGAGACAGCGGCTACGAGCAGTACTTC. Translated, it gives CSVEGDSGYEQYF. The chain recombines TRBV29-1 with TRBJ2-7; either TRBD1 or TRBD2 may supply D (5 bases each). Germline V gene data show CDR1 as SQVTM and CDR2 as ANQGSEA. Trimming left V 1 base short and J 3 bases short, with 10 bases between. This CDR3 contains 13 residues.

The chain carries TRBV12-3 or TRBV12-4 and TRBJ1-2, with 7 bases fitting TRBD1. This CDR3 contains 12 residues. V gave up 8 bases and J gave up 5 bases; unmatched junction bases: 5. The CDR3 spells CASLDRAYGYTF. The CDR3 coding sequence is TGTGCCAGCCTCGACAGGGCTTATGGCTACACCTTC.

V usage is TRBV20-1 and J usage is TRBJ2-3; 7 nucleotides align to TRBD2. Germline CDR1 DFQATT, CDR2 SNEGSKA (reference sequence). This CDR3 comprises 16 residues. V lost 0 bases and J lost 8; bases outside the gene matches: 14. The CDR3 region has the DNA TGCAGTGCTAGAGAACCGGGACTACTCCAAAAGGGTACGCAGTATTTT. This codes for CSAREPGLLQKGTQYF.

Regarding this clonotype: A read error may account for a junction end that differs from germline. The chain uses TRBV29-1 and TRBJ2-7, with 7 bases aligning to TRBD1. The CDR3 runs 14 residues. The germline V gene encodes CDR1 SQVTM and CDR2 ANQGSEA. In DNA, the CDR3 is TGCAGCGTTGACGGGACAGTATTATCCTACAAGCAGTACTTC. The encoded protein is CSVDGTVLSYKQYF.

The chain uses TRBV2 and TRBJ1-6; D call uncertain. V was clipped by 2 bases and J by 15 bases, with 23 bases between them. CDR1 is SNHLY, CDR2 FYNNEI, per germline. The CDR3 spans 16 residues. CDR3 in DNA: TGTGCCAGCAGTGAATCGGCACCTTTAGGTTTTGTACTCCTCCACTTT. Amino acids: CASSESAPLGFVLLHF. The full variable domain, rest sourced from reference TRBV2 and TRBJ1-6, is EPEVTQTPSHQVTQMGQEVILRCVPISNHLYFYWYRQILGQKVEFLVSFYNNEISEKSEIFDDQFSVERPDGSNFTLKIRSTKLEDSAMYFCASSESAPLGFVLLHFGNGTRLTVT.

This clonotype appeared a few times. V usage is TRBV10-3 and J usage is TRBJ1-2; no reliable D call. Trimming removed 8 bases at V and 1 base at J, with 11 bases between. This CDR3 has 13 amino acids. Per the germline V gene, CDR1 is ENHRY and CDR2 is SYGVKD. CDR3: CAIEGVHNYGYTF. For the CDR3, the DNA is TGTGCCATCGAGGGAGTCCATAACTATGGCTACACCTTC.

The CDR3 DNA is TGTGCCAGCAGTCCGCAACGTCCAGATACGCAGTATTTT. This gives the protein CASSPQRPDTQYF. The chain uses TRBV2 and TRBJ2-3, with D unresolved. Trimming took 5 bases from V and 4 from J, leaving 10 bases between them. The germline CDR1 and CDR2 sequences are SNHLY and FYNNEI. This CDR3 is built from 13 residues.

This clonotype was counted only a few times. J is TRBJ2-5 and V is TRBV18; tentative D call: TRBD1 (5 bases). The CDR3 has 15 residues. The V end was cut by 3 bases, the J end by 2 bases, with 13 bases between. CDR1 and CDR2 from the germline V gene are KGHSH and LQKENI. CDR3 in amino acids: CASSPPSGSQETQYF. The CDR3 region has the DNA TGTGCCAGCTCACCTCCCTCAGGGTCGCAAGAGACCCAGTACTTC.

The table lists this clonotype with a count of one. The J gene is TRBJ2-7, the V gene TRBV7-2; D remains unclear. Germline V gives CDR1 SGHTA, CDR2 FQGNSA. The CDR3 loop spans 14 amino acids. V lost 2 bases and J lost 6, with 14 bases in between. The CDR3 protein is CASSLIPDVSEQYF. CDR3 sequence (DNA): TGTGCCAGCAGCTTAATTCCAGACGTGAGCGAGCAGTACTTC.

The CDR3, as DNA: TGCAGTGCCCCGAGGGGATTCCTGGGGAACACTGAAGCTTTCTTT. Translated: CSAPRGFLGNTEAFF. This chain uses TRBV20-1 with TRBJ1-1, with D tentatively TRBD1 (5 bases). The CDR3 is made up of 15 amino acids. Germline values: CDR1 DFQATT, CDR2 SNEGSKA (reference sequence). V was cut by 6 bases and J by 1 base, with 18 bases left in between.

V usage is TRBV10-2 and J usage is TRBJ1-6; no clear D. Germline CDR1 is WSHSY and CDR2 is SAAADI. Deletions cut 4 bases from V and 9 bases from J, with 10 bases between. CDR3 size: 13 residues. CDR3 in DNA: TGCGCCAGCAGTGCTCAATCTCCTTCACCCCTCCACTTT. Translated, it gives CASSAQSPSPLHF.

In its sample, this clonotype was seen many times. The genes are TRBV6-2 or TRBV6-3 and TRBJ2-7; 7 bases are shared with TRBD2. The germline V gene has CDR1 MNHEY and CDR2 SVGEGT. J gave up 1 base and V 2 bases, and 5 bases lay outside the gene matches. There are 15 residues in the CDR3. CDR3 nucleotide sequence: TGTGCCAGCAGTTACCAGGCTAGCGGATCCTACGAGCAGTACTTC. Its translation: CASSYQASGSYEQYF.

J is TRBJ2-7 and V is TRBV7-2; D is uncertain. Germline CDR1 and CDR2: SGHTA and FQGNSA. There are 15 residues in the CDR3. V was shortened by 8 bases and J by 3 bases, with 20 bases between the two germline ends. The CDR3 bases are TGTGCCAGCTCAAACGAACGAGGCCCTATCTACGAGCAGTACTTC. Translated: CASSNERGPIYEQYF.

V usage is TRBV5-6 and J usage is TRBJ1-6; D uncertain. The CDR3 has 13 residues. Trimming stripped 0 bases from V and 11 bases from J, with 9 bases between. In germline, CDR1 is SGHDT, CDR2 YYEEEE. In DNA, the CDR3 is TGTGCCAGCAGCTTGGCCGTAAATCCACCCCTCCACTTT. Translation: CASSLAVNPPLHF.

The rearrangement joins TRBV7-9 to TRBJ2-7; no firm D call. Trimming took off 4 bases at V and 3 bases at J, with 10 bases between the two ends. CDR3 length: 13 residues. Germline V gives CDR1 SEHNR, CDR2 FQNEAQ (reference sequence). The CDR3 DNA sequence: TGTGCCAGCAGCTCCCCGAGCGACTACGAGCAGTACTTC. Protein product: CASSSPSDYEQYF.

The chain has TRBV20-1 and TRBJ2-7; 11 bases map to TRBD1. This CDR3 comprises 16 residues. The germline V gene encodes CDR1 DFQATT and CDR2 SNEGSKA (reference sequence). V trimming: 5 bases; J trimming: 3 bases; junction bases outside the gene matches: 12. As DNA, the CDR3 is TGCAGTGCTCCTCCCGGGACAGGGGGTAGGAACTACGAGCAGTACTTC. Its translation is CSAPPGTGGRNYEQYF.

The sample holds many counts of this clonotype. The chain carries TRBV5-6 and TRBJ2-3; D ambiguous. V was cut by 0 bases and J by 3 bases, with 11 bases left in between. The CDR3 is made up of 15 amino acids. The germline gives CDR1 SGHDT, CDR2 YYEEEE. This CDR3 is CASSLAGEVTDTQYF. The DNA for the CDR3 is TGTGCCAGCAGCTTGGCCGGAGAAGTTACAGATACGCAGTATTTT.

This clonotype has a single count. The CDR3 region has the DNA TGTGCCAGCAGTCCCGACAGGGGCGCCGGGGAGCTGTTTTTT. Its translation: CASSPDRGAGELFF. The chain couples TRBV12-3 or TRBV12-4 to TRBJ2-2; TRBD1 aligns across 8 bases. The CDR3 is 14 residues long. V shed 5 bases, J shed 6 bases, and the junction held 5 bases outside the gene matches.

For this clonotype: At one of its ends the junction is not consistent with the germline gene, which may arise from a read error. This chain uses TRBV10-3 with TRBJ1-1; 7 nucleotides line up with TRBD1. Germline CDR1 reads ENHRY; CDR2 reads SYGVKD. This CDR3 contains 13 residues. The CDR3 spells CAGSPTQGEAGRF. CDR3 nucleotides: TGTGCCGGTTCGCCGACGCAGGGGGAGGCGGGTAGGTTT.

A few counts support this clonotype. This chain joins TRBV6-6 and TRBJ1-1, with D possibly being TRBD1 (5 bases). Germline-derived CDR1 and CDR2 are MNHNY and SVGAGI (reference sequence). V was pared by 11 bases and J by 2 bases, with 18 bases between. CDR3 size: 14 residues. The DNA for the CDR3 is TGTGCCGGGGGGTTTGTGGGGGAAAACACTGAAGCTTTCTTT. Translated: CAGGFVGENTEAFF.

The V call is TRBV10-3, the J call TRBJ1-1; possible D gene TRBD1, 6 bases. The CDR3 runs 11 residues. V lost 8 bases to trimming and J lost 3 bases, with 7 bases between them. CDR1 is ENHRY and CDR2 is SYGVKD in the germline V gene. The CDR3 DNA follows: TGTGCCATCTCAGGGGACACTGAAGCTTTCTTT. Translated, it gives CAISGDTEAFF.

This clonotype turned up a few times. In nucleotides, the CDR3 is TGTGCCATCAGTGAGATGGGGCAGGGGGCTCTTACGCAGCCGGAGACCCAGTACTTC. Protein: CAISEMGQGALTQPETQYF. This chain uses TRBV10-3 with TRBJ2-5; 8 bases match TRBD1. Germline V lookup: CDR1 ENHRY, CDR2 SYGVKD. Trimming cost V 2 bases and J 5 bases; bases outside gene matches: 19. This CDR3 has 19 residues.